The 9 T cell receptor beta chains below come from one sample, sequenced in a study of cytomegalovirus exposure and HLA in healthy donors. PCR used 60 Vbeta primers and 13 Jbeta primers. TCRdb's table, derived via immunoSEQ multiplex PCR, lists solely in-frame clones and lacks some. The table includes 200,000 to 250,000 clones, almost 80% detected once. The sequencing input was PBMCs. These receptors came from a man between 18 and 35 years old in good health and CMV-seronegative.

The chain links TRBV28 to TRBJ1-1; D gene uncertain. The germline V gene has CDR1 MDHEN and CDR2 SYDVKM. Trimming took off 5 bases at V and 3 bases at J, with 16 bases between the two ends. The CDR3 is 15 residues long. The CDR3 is CASSADRGRYTEAFF. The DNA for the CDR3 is TGTGCCAGCAGTGCCGATCGGGGAAGATACACTGAAGCTTTCTTT.

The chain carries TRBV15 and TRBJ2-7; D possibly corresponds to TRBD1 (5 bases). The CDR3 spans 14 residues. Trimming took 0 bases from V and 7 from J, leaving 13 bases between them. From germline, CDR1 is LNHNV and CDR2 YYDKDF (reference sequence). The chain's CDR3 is CATSRDEGAVEQYF. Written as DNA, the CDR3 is TGTGCCACCAGCAGAGATGAAGGGGCGGTTGAGCAGTACTTC.

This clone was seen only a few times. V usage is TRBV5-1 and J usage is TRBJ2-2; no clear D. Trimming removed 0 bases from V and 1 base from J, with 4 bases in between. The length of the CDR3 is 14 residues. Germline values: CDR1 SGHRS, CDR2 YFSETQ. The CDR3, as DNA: TGCGCCAGCAGCTTGGACAGGAACACCGGGGAGCTGTTTTTT. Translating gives CASSLDRNTGELFF.

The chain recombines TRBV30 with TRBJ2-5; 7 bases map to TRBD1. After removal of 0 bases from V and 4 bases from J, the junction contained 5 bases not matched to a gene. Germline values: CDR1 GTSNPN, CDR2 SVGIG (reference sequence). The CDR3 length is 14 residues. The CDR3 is CAWSVADRRETQYF. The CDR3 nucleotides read TGTGCCTGGAGTGTTGCGGACAGGAGAGAGACCCAGTACTTC.

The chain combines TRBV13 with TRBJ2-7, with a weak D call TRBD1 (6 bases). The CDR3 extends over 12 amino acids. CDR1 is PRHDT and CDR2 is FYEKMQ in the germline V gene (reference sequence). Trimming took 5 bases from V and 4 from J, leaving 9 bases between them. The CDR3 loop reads CASSARGYEQYF. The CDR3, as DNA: TGTGCCAGCAGCGCGAGGGGGTACGAGCAGTACTTC.

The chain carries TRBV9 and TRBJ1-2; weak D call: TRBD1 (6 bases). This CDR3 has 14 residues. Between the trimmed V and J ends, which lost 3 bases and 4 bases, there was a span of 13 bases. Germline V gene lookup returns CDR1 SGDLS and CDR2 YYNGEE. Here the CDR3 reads CASSEGGHGYGYTF. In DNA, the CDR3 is TGTGCCAGCAGCGAGGGGGGGCATGGCTATGGCTACACCTTC.

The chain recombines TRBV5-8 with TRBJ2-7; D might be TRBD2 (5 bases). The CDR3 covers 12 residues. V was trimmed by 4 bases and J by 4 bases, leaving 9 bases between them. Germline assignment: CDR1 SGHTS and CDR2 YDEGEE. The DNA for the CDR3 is TGTGCCAGCAGCCATCGGGGATACGAGCAGTACTTC. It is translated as CASSHRGYEQYF.

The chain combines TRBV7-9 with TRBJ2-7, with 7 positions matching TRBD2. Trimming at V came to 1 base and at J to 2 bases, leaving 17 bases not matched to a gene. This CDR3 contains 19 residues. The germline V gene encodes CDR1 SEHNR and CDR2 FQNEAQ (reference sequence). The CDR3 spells CASSLVPVGGRGKTYEQYF. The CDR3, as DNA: TGTGCCAGCAGCTTAGTCCCCGTAGGTGGGCGGGGGAAAACCTACGAGCAGTACTTC.

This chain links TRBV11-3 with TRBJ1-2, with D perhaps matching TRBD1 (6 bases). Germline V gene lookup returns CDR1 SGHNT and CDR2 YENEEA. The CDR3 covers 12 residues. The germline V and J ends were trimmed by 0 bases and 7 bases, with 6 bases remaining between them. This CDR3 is CASSLEGAGYTF. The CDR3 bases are TGTGCCAGCAGCTTAGAGGGGGCTGGCTACACCTTC.